The 16 T cell receptor beta chains below come from one sample, sequenced in a study of CD8 T cells in ankylosing spondylitis. Study conclusions and caveats: Within ankylosing spondylitis blood, a TCR beta motif made up of seven or eight highly homologous variants appeared to be characteristic.

No cognate antigen is known for these TCRs. TCRdb recomputed calls from the 5' RACE reads with MiXCR, one row per CDR3 protein. The data contain 350,000 to 550,000 distinct CDR3 sequences, roughly a quarter of them singletons. Sequenced input: blood, either unsorted or a sorted T cell fraction (not recorded which). Receptors were obtained from a male donor with ankylosing spondylitis.

In this sample, this clonotype turned up a few times. The chain carries TRBV5-6 and TRBJ1-2; 8 bases match TRBD1. The CDR3 covers 16 residues. Unmatched junction bases numbered 9, after V lost 2 bases and J lost 3 bases. Germline CDR1 reads SGHDT; CDR2 reads YYEEEE. CDR3: CASSFPRDRGDYGYTF. For the CDR3, the DNA is TGTGCCAGCAGCTTCCCACGTGACAGGGGAGACTATGGCTACACCTTC.

This clonotype occurred many times. The chain joins TRBV7-2 to TRBJ2-1; a possible D gene is TRBD1 (5 bases). Per germline, CDR1 SGHTA and CDR2 FQGNSA. The V gene lost 2 bases and the J gene lost 11 bases, with 13 bases spanning the gap. The length of the CDR3 is 13 residues. CDR3: CASSLWGLGKQFF. The CDR3, as DNA: TGTGCCAGCAGCTTATGGGGCCTTGGGAAGCAGTTCTTC.

The chain joins TRBV3-1 to TRBJ2-4; the match to TRBD1 covers 7 bases. The CDR3 contains 16 residues. J was trimmed by 6 bases and V by 4 bases; bases with no gene match: 12. Germline CDR1 is LGHDT and CDR2 is YNNKEL (reference sequence). CDR3 sequence: CASSLQPGTEGNIQYF. The CDR3 nucleotides read TGTGCCAGCAGCCTACAACCCGGGACAGAGGGAAACATTCAGTACTTC.

In its sample, this clonotype was seen many times. The V call is TRBV7-2, the J call TRBJ2-1; 8 bases agree with TRBD2. Germline trimming cut 5 bases from V and 3 bases from J; bases unmatched to any gene: 9. This CDR3 comprises 16 residues. CDR1 is SGHTA and CDR2 is FQGNSA in the germline V gene. The CDR3 sequence is CASSHPPGGRYNEQFF. The DNA for the CDR3 is TGTGCCAGCAGCCATCCACCGGGAGGGCGCTACAATGAGCAGTTCTTC.

This clonotype was seen repeatedly, ten times or more. The CDR3, as DNA: TGTGCCAGCAGCTTATCAAGTCCGGACCGACAGGGGATTGGGGCCAACGTCCTGACTTTC. This sequence encodes CASSLSSPDRQGIGANVLTF. This chain joins TRBV11-1 and TRBJ2-6; TRBD1 aligns across 8 bases. The CDR3 is made up of 20 amino acids. With 2 bases clipped from V and 3 bases from J, the junction kept 15 bases outside the gene matches. Germline V gives CDR1 SGHAT, CDR2 FQDESV (reference sequence).

V usage is TRBV5-8 and J usage is TRBJ1-3; D remains unclear. The V gene's germline CDR1 is SGHTS and CDR2 YDEGEE. The CDR3 has 17 amino acids. Trimming took off 0 bases at V and 0 bases at J, with 13 bases between the two ends. As DNA, the CDR3 is TGTGCCAGCAGCTTGGTGTTAGACTCCGGCTCTGGAAACACCATATATTTT. This codes for CASSLVLDSGSGNTIYF.

This clonotype came up many times. The chain has TRBV5-1 and TRBJ2-7, with TRBD2 matching over 7 bases. Germline V gene data show CDR1 as SGHRS and CDR2 as YFSETQ. This CDR3 contains 15 residues. The trim removed 0 bases at V and 6 bases at J, leaving 9 bases unmatched. The CDR3, as DNA: TGCGCCAGCAGCTTGGGGACTAGGCCCATTGGCGAGCAGTACTTC. Its protein product is CASSLGTRPIGEQYF.

The rearrangement uses TRBV20-1 and TRBJ2-5; TRBD1 agrees at 8 bases. This CDR3 has 14 amino acids. The V and J ends lost 4 bases and 5 bases, in that order; junction bases with no gene match: 9. Germline CDR1 and CDR2: DFQATT and SNEGSKA (reference sequence). CDR3 sequence reads: CSAMDRVGRETQYF. Written as DNA, the CDR3 is TGCAGTGCTATGGACAGGGTGGGTCGGGAGACCCAGTACTTC.

The V and J genes are TRBV29-1 and TRBJ2-5; 10 positions agree with TRBD2. The V and J ends lost 6 bases and 2 bases, in that order; junction bases with no gene match: 9. Germline-derived CDR1 and CDR2 are SQVTM and ANQGSEA. This CDR3 region has 15 residues. In DNA, the CDR3 is TGCAGCGTCCGAGGACTAGCGGAAGGACAAGAGACCCAGTACTTC. This translates into CSVRGLAEGQETQYF. Together with reference TRBV29-1 and TRBJ2-5, the CDR3 gives the full variable domain: SAVISQKPSRDICQRGTSLTIQCQVDSQVTMMFWYRQQPGQSLTLIATANQGSEATYESGFVIDKFPISRPNLTFSTLTVSNMSPEDSSIYLCSVRGLAEGQETQYFGPGTRLLVL.

This clonotype has only a few counts. This rearrangement joins TRBV29-1 to TRBJ2-1; D is ambiguous. CDR1 is SQVTM, CDR2 ANQGSEA, per germline. The CDR3 is 13 residues long. V shed 3 bases and J shed 8 bases, with 14 bases lying between them. CDR3 loop: CSVDKVSSYEQFF. CDR3 DNA: TGCAGCGTTGATAAAGTTTCAAGCTATGAGCAGTTCTTC.

This rearrangement joins TRBV9 to TRBJ2-3; D not resolved. The CDR3 sequence is 12 residues long. Trimming cost V 0 bases and J 6 bases, with 5 bases left between them. Germline CDR1 and CDR2: SGDLS and YYNGEE. In DNA form, the CDR3 reads TGTGCCAGCAGCGTAGACCGGGATACGCAGTATTTT. Encoded protein: CASSVDRDTQYF. Using reference TRBV9 and TRBJ2-3 for the parts outside the CDR3, the full variable domain is DSGVTQTPKHLITATGQRVTLRCSPRSGDLSVYWYQQSLDQGLQFLIQYYNGEERAKGNILERFSAQQFPDLHSELNLSSLELGDSALYFCASSVDRDTQYFGPGTRLTVL.

This clonotype occurred a few times. V is TRBV20-1 and J is TRBJ1-4; D unresolved. V lost 0 bases and J 7 bases, leaving 15 bases between the germline ends. The germline V gene encodes CDR1 DFQATT and CDR2 SNEGSKA (reference sequence). The CDR3 is 15 residues long. CDR3 sequence: CSARETSGLGEKLFF. CDR3 DNA: TGCAGTGCTAGAGAAACCTCCGGTCTGGGTGAAAAACTGTTTTTT.

V gene TRBV7-2 combines with J gene TRBJ2-2; possibly TRBD1 for D (6 bases). The V gene's germline CDR1 is SGHTA and CDR2 FQGNSA. The CDR3 consists of 16 residues. The V and J ends lost 5 bases and 4 bases respectively, with 17 bases between them. CDR3 DNA sequence: TGTGCCAGCAGCCTAGGACTGGGGGCGGTCACCGGGGAGCTGTTTTTT. Its translation is CASSLGLGAVTGELFF.

This clonotype was seen only a few times. This sequence joins TRBV5-1 and TRBJ2-3; TRBD2 agrees at 9 bases. V lost 0 bases and J lost 6; bases outside the gene matches: 5. The germline gives CDR1 SGHRS, CDR2 YFSETQ. This CDR3 is built from 15 residues. CDR3 region: CASSLAELAGDTQYF. CDR3 nucleotide sequence: TGCGCCAGCAGCTTGGCCGAACTAGCGGGCGATACGCAGTATTTT.

This clonotype was observed a handful of times. This chain links TRBV5-1 with TRBJ2-2; 9 bases map to TRBD1. The J segment lost 4 bases and the V segment lost 4 bases, leaving 2 bases of the junction unmatched. The CDR3 sequence is 14 residues long. Looked up from germline, CDR1 is SGHRS and CDR2 is YFSETQ. This CDR3 is CASSQQGATGELFF. CDR3 in DNA: TGCGCCAGCAGCCAACAGGGGGCCACCGGGGAGCTGTTTTTT.

The chain uses TRBV29-1 and TRBJ2-5; D is unresolved. The germline gives CDR1 SQVTM, CDR2 ANQGSEA. Trimming pared 6 bases from V and 2 bases from J, leaving 7 bases between. The CDR3 is 11 amino acids. The CDR3 loop is CSVRHQETQYF. CDR3 sequence (DNA): TGCAGCGTGAGACATCAAGAGACCCAGTACTTC.